This TCR beta chain derives from a study of T cells in Graves' hyperthyroidism and ophthalmopathy. About the research overall: At initial diagnosis, before any treatment had begun, peripheral blood was obtained.

In germline, CDR1 is MGHRA, CDR2 YSYEKL. The CDR3 covers 11 residues. V shed 10 bases and J shed 12 bases, with 18 bases lying between them. A remark on this clonotype: Its specificity is not known.

The TCR beta CDR3 regions underwent amplification using RNA transcripts as the source. RT-PCR in the first round (using the HTBI primer set) targeted the TCR CDR3. TCRdb passed the multiplex PCR reads through MiXCR, listing each CDR3 protein once. The sample carries more than 95,000 distinct CDR3 sequences, roughly 50% recorded once. Study-wide results and caveats: Researchers found most expanded thyroid clonotypes above 0.001 in blood as well.

Stable Graves' hyperthyroidism meant no ophthalmopathy progression within 18 months. Lactation, pregnancy, other autoimmune disease or uncontrolled infection led to exclusion of patients. The clonotype originates from a man aged 40-49 years with Graves' hyperthyroidism. This sequence joins TRBV4-1 and TRBJ1-2; D perhaps matches TRBD1 (5 bases). Sequenced: blood. The CDR3 nucleotides read TGCGCCACGAGACAGAAAGAGGGCAACACCTTC. Protein product: CATRQKEGNTF.